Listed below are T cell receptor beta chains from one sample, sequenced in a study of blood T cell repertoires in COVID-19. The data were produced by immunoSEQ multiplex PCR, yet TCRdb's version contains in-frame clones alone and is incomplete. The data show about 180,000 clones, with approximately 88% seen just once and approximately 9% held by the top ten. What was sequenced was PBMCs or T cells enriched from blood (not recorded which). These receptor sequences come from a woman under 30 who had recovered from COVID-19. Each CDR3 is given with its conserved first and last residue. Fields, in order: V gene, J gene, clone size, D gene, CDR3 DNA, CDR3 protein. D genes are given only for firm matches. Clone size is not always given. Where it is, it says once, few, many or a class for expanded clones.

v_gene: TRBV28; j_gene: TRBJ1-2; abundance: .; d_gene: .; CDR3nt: TGTGCCAGCAGTTTAGCCTCGAGGGTCGACTATGGCTACACCTTC; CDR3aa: CASSLASRVDYGYTF
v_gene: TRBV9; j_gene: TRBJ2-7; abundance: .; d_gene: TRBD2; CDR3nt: TGTGCCAGCAGCGCGCGACTAGCAGCATCCTACGAGCAGTACTTC; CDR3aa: CASSARLAASYEQYF
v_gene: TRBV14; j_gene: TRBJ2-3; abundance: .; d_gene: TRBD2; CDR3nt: TGTGCCAGCAGTACTAGCGGGAGGGGATCAGATACGCAGTATTTT; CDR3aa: CASSTSGRGSDTQYF
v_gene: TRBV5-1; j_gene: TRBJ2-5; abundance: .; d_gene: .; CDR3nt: TGCGCCAGCAGCTTGGATGGAGGGGAAGAGACCCAGTACTTC; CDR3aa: CASSLDGGEETQYF
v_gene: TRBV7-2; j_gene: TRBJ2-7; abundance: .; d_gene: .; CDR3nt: TGTGCCAGCAGCCCAATCGGACAGTACTACGAGCAGTACTTC; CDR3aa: CASSPIGQYYEQYF
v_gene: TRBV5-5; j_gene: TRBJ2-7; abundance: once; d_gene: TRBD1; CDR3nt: TGTGCCAGCAGCTCCGCCGGGACAGGGAGAGGCGAGCAGTACTTC; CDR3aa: CASSSAGTGRGEQYF
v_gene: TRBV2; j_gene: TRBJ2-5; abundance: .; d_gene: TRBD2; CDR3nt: TGTGCCAGCACCCCGGGACTAGGGGGGGAGACCCAGTACTTC; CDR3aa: CASTPGLGGETQYF
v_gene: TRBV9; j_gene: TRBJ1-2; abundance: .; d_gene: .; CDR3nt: TGTGCCAGCAGCGTAGCTACAGGGATGGGCTACACCTTC; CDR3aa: CASSVATGMGYTF
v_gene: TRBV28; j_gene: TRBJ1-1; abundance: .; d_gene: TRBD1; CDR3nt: TGTGCCAGCGGTGAACAGGGGGCAATGGGAATGAACACTGAAGCTTTCTTT; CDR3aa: CASGEQGAMGMNTEAFF
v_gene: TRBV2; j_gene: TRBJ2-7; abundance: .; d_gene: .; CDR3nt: TGTGCCAGCACGCAGCGGGCCCTCTCCTACGAGCAGTACTTC; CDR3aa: CASTQRALSYEQYF
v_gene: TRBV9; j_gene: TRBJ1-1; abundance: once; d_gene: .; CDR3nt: TGTGCCAGCAGCGGAGGGAATCGGGCCACTGAAGCTTTCTTT; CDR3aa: CASSGGNRATEAFF
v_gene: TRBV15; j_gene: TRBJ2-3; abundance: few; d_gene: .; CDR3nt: TGTGCCACCAGCGGGGGCGGGTTGGAAACAGATACGCAGTATTTT; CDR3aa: CATSGGGLETDTQYF
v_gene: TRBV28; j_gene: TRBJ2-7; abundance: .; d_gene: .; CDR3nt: TGTGCCAGCTTTCCGAGGGGGGGCACCTACGAGCAGTACTTC; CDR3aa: CASFPRGGTYEQYF
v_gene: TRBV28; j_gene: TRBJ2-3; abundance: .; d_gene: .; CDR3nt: TGTGCCAGCAGTTCGCAGGGGCTGGGTACAGATACGCAGTATTTT; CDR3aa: CASSSQGLGTDTQYF
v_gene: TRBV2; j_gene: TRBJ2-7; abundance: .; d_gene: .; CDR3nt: TGTGCCAGCACCATACTCCGGGAGTTGGGCGAGCAGTACTTC; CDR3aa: CASTILRELGEQYF
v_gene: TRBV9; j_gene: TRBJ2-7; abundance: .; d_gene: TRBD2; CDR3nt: TGTGCCAGCAGCGCCCAGACTAGCGGGAGTGGAGAATACGAGCAGTACTTC; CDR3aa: CASSAQTSGSGEYEQYF
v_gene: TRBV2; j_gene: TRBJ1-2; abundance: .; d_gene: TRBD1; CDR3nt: TGTGCCAGCAAGAGACAGGGGGCGCCGACGCGGGGCTACACCTTC; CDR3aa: CASKRQGAPTRGYTF
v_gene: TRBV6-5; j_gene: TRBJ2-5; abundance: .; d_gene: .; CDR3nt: TGTGCCAGCAGTTACTCTAGCCCGGGTCAGACCCAGTACTTC; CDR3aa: CASSYSSPGQTQYF
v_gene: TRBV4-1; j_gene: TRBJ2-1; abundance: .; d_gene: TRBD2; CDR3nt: TGCGCCAGCAGCGGGACTAGCGGGAGCCCCTACAATGAGCAGTTCTTC; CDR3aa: CASSGTSGSPYNEQFF
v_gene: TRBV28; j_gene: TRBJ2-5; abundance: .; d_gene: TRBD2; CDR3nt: TGTGCCAGCAGTTATCGACTAGCCCAAGAGACCCAGTACTTC; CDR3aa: CASSYRLAQETQYF
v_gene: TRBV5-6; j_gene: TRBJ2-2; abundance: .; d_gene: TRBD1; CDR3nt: TGTGCCAGCAGCTGGGGACAGATTAACACCGGGGAGCTGTTTTTT; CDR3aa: CASSWGQINTGELFF
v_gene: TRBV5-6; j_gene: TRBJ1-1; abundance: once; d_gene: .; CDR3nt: TGTGCCAGCAGCTTCTTGGCGAACACTGAAGCTTTCTTT; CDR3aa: CASSFLANTEAFF
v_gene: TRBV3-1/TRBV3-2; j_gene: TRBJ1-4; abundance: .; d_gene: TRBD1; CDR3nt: TGTGCCAGCAGCCAAGATGTAGGGACAGCGAATGAAAAACTGTTTTTT; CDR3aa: CASSQDVGTANEKLFF
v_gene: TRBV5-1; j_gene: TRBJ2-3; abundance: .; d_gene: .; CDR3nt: TGCGCCAGCAGCTTGGTCCTCACGGGAGAGGCGAGAGATACGCAGTATTTT; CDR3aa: CASSLVLTGEARDTQYF
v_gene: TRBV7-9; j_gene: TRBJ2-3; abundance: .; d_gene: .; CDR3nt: TGTGCCAGCAGCTTAGCGCCTATTCTTTCAGATACGCAGTATTTT; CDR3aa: CASSLAPILSDTQYF
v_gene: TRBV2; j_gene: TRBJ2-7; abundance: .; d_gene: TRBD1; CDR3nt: TGTGCCAGCGGACAAGGGGACAGGGGATCCTACGAGCAGTACTTC; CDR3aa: CASGQGDRGSYEQYF
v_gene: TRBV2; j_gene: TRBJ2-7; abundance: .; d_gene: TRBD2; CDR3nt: TGTGCCAGCGACGAGCGGGGGGTTACCTACGAGCAGTACTTC; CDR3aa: CASDERGVTYEQYF
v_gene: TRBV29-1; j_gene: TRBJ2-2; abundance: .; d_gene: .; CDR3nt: TGCAGCGTCTCCCGGGACAATGGGGAGCTGTTTTTT; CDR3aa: CSVSRDNGELFF
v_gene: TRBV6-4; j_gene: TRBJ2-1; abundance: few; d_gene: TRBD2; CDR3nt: TGTGCCAGCAGGCAACTAGCGGGGGAGTACAATGAGCAGTTCTTC; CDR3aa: CASRQLAGEYNEQFF
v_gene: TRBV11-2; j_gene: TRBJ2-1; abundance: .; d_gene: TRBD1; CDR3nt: TGTGCCAGCAGCTTCGTGAACAGGGGTTCGTACAATGAGCAGTTCTTC; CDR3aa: CASSFVNRGSYNEQFF
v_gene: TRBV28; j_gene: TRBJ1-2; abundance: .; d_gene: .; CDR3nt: TGTGCCAGCAGTTTCGGTGCGGGCCTGGTTTTACGAGGCTACACCTTC; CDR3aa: CASSFGAGLVLRGYTF
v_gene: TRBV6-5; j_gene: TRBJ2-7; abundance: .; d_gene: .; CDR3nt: TGTGCCAGCAGTTACTTGGCAGACGGGACCTACGAGCAGTACTTC; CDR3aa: CASSYLADGTYEQYF
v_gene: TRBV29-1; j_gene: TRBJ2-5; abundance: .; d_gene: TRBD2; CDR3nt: TGCAGCGTTGTTGGGCTCGCGGGGGATGTGGAGACCCAGTACTTC; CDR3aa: CSVVGLAGDVETQYF
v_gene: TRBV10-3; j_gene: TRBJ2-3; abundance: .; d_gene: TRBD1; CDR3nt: TGTGCCATCAGAGACCGGGACAGCGGCGCAGATACGCAGTATTTT; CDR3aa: CAIRDRDSGADTQYF
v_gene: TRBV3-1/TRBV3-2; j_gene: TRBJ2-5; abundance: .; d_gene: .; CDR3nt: TGTGCCAGCATTCGACAGAAAGAGACCCAGTACTTC; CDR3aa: CASIRQKETQYF
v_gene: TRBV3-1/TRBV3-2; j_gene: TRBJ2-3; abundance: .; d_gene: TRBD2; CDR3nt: TGTGCCAGCAGCCAAGGCCCGACTAGCGGGCTGACAGATACGCAGTATTTT; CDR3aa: CASSQGPTSGLTDTQYF
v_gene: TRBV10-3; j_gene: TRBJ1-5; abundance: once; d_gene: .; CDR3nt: TGTGCCATCAGTGAGTCGGCCGCCGAGCCCCAGCATTTT; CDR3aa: CAISESAAEPQHF
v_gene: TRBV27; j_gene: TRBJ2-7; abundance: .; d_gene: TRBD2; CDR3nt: TGTGCCAGCAGTCCCCAAGTGGGCGGGAGGGCCTGGGAGCAGTACTTC; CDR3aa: CASSPQVGGRAWEQYF
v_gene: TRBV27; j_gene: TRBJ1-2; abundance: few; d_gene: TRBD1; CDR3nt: TGTGCCATGCCGGGACAGGGGGTTTGCGGCTACACCTTC; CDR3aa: CAMPGQGVCGYTF
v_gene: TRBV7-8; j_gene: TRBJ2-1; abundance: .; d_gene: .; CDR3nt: TGTGCCAGCAGCTTAGTGACACAGATCCCCAATGAGCAGTTCTTC; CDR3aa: CASSLVTQIPNEQFF
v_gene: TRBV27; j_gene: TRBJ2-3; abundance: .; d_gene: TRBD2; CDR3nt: TGTGCCAGCAGTTATCGGACTAGCGGGAGGGCCACAGATACGCAGTATTTT; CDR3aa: CASSYRTSGRATDTQYF
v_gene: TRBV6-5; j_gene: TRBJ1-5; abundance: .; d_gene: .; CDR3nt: TGTGCCAGCAGTCCGCGGCAGGCCCAGGGGCCCCAGCATTTT; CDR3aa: CASSPRQAQGPQHF
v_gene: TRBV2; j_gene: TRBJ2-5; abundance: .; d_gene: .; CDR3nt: TGTGCCAGCAACCCAAGACTGGGGCTCCAAGAGACCCAGTACTTC; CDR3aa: CASNPRLGLQETQYF
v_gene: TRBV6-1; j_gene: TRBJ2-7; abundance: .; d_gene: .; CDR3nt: TGTGCCAGCAGTGAGTCGCCGACAGGATCCTACGAGCAGTACTTC; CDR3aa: CASSESPTGSYEQYF
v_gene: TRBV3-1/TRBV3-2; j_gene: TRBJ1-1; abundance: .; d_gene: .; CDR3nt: TGTGCCAGCAGCCAATCCGTATCCCAGGGATGGTGGACTGAAGCTTTCTTT; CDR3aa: CASSQSVSQGWWTEAFF
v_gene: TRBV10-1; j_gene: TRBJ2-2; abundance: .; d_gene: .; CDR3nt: TGCGCCAGCAGTAACCCCCGGGGGATGAACACCGGGGAGCTGTTTTTT; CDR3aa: CASSNPRGMNTGELFF
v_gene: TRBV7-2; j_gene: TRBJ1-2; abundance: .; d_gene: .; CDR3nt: TGTGCCAGCAGCTTAGCGCACAGGGCCGACTATGGCTACACCTTC; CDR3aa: CASSLAHRADYGYTF
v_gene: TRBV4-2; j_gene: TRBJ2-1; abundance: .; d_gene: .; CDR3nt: TGTGCCAGCAGCCCAAATGACGGGGGAAGCTCCTACAATGAGCAGTTCTTC; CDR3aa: CASSPNDGGSSYNEQFF
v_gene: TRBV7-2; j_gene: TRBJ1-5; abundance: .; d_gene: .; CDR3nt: TGTGCCAGCAGCGCTAGCGGGGGTAATCAGCCCCAGCATTTT; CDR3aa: CASSASGGNQPQHF
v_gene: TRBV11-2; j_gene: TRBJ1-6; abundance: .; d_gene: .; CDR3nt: TGTGCCAGCAGCTTAGCCGCAGGGCCTCCATCAGCCCTCCACTTT; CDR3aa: CASSLAAGPPSALHF
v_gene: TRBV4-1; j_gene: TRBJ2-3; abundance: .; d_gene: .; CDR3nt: TGCGCCAGCAGCCTAGGGTACGAGGGTTTCGGAGATACGCAGTATTTT; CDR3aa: CASSLGYEGFGDTQYF